These 32 T cell receptor beta chains share one sample of origin, sequenced in a study of response to subunit inactivated influenza vaccine. TCRdb used MiXCR to reprocess the RT-PCR reads, holding one entry per CDR3 protein. The data show hundreds of thousands of distinct CDR3 sequences, 11% seen once. The data were also submitted as part of a second study, on T cells expressing NK-cell markers. Per that study: Scientists made TCR beta cDNA using 5'RACE template switching with UMIs.

The specimen was PBMCs from blood, collected on the day of vaccination. All receptors come from a man aged 45-65 years who received an inactivated influenza vaccine.

This clonotype was seen only a few times. The chain couples TRBV4-2 to TRBJ2-2; 8 nucleotides match TRBD2. V shed 2 bases, J shed 5 bases, and the junction held 10 bases outside the gene matches. The CDR3 totals 17 residues. Germline values: CDR1 LGHNA, CDR2 YNFKEQ. CDR3 protein: CASSQRGRGAETGELFF. The CDR3 nucleotides are TGTGCCAGCAGCCAAAGAGGGCGGGGGGCGGAAACCGGGGAGCTGTTTTTT.

This clonotype was recorded a few times. This chain connects TRBV30 to TRBJ2-3; possibly TRBD1 for D (5 bases). The V gene's germline CDR1 is GTSNPN and CDR2 SVGIG (reference sequence). V dropped 1 base and J dropped 1 base, with 15 bases sitting between them. This CDR3 has 16 residues. For the CDR3, the DNA is TGTGCCTGGAGTGGCCCTGGGGCTCCAGGCACAGATACGCAGTATTTT. As protein: CAWSGPGAPGTDTQYF.

This chain connects TRBV6-1 to TRBJ2-3, with 14 bases identical to TRBD2. The germline V gene has CDR1 MNHNS and CDR2 SASEGT. The CDR3 extends over 15 amino acids. The junction had 8 bases not matched to a gene; V was cut back by 7 bases and J by 8 bases. The CDR3 nucleotides are TGTGCCAGCACCCCACAGGGGACTAGCGGGAGTACGCAGTATTTT. Translating gives CASTPQGTSGSTQYF.

The chain is built from TRBV12-3 or TRBV12-4 and TRBJ2-3; 7 positions agree with TRBD2. This CDR3 comprises 13 residues. V was clipped by 3 bases and J by 10 bases; unmatched bases: 7. CDR3 nucleotides: TGTGCCAGCAGTTTGGGCGGGGGTGGAGCGCAGTATTTT. Its protein product is CASSLGGGGAQYF.

V usage is TRBV28 and J usage is TRBJ2-5, with D possibly being TRBD1 (5 bases). V lost 5 bases to trimming and J lost 2 bases, with 9 bases between them. CDR3 length: 13 amino acids. Germline V gene lookup returns CDR1 MDHEN and CDR2 SYDVKM. CDR3 protein: CASSGHIQETQYF. In DNA, the CDR3 is TGTGCCAGCAGTGGACATATACAAGAGACCCAGTACTTC.

This clonotype occurred a few times. The genes are TRBV7-9 and TRBJ1-3, with 7 bases fitting TRBD1. V shed 5 bases and J 2 bases; nucleotides not matched to a gene: 9. Germline values: CDR1 SEHNR, CDR2 FQNEAQ (reference sequence). The CDR3 runs to 16 residues. The CDR3 loop is CASSPRTDRAGNTIYF. The CDR3 DNA is TGTGCCAGCAGCCCCCGAACCGACAGGGCTGGAAACACCATATATTTT.

CDR3 residues: CASSLAQGNAYEQYF. CDR3 in DNA: TGCGCCAGCAGCTTGGCCCAGGGGAACGCCTACGAGCAGTACTTC. This chain links TRBV5-1 with TRBJ2-7; D is possibly TRBD1 (6 bases). The CDR3 runs to 15 residues. Germline CDR1 reads SGHRS; CDR2 reads YFSETQ. The V gene lost 0 bases and the J gene lost 2 bases, with 12 bases spanning the gap.

This clonotype was counted a few times. V and J are TRBV3-1 and TRBJ2-2, with 10 bases aligning to TRBD2. The CDR3 has 16 amino acids. Germline V gene lookup returns CDR1 LGHDT and CDR2 YNNKEL (reference sequence). Trimming at V came to 1 base and at J to 2 bases, leaving 1 base not matched to a gene. The CDR3 coding sequence is TGTGCCAGCAGCCAAGGACTAGCGGGCAACACCGGGGAGCTGTTTTTT. Protein sequence: CASSQGLAGNTGELFF.

This clonotype was found many times. The V gene is TRBV7-2, the J gene TRBJ1-2, with a weak D call TRBD1 (5 bases). CDR1 is SGHTA and CDR2 is FQGNSA in the germline V gene. V lost 2 bases and J lost 0, with 16 bases in between. This CDR3 is built from 17 residues. This CDR3 is CASSLQAGLSANYGYTF. DNA of the CDR3: TGTGCCAGCAGCTTACAGGCAGGGTTGTCAGCTAACTATGGCTACACCTTC.

The chain couples TRBV5-1 to TRBJ2-7; D may match TRBD1 or TRBD2 (5 bases each). The CDR3 contains 14 residues. CDR1 and CDR2 from the germline V gene are SGHRS and YFSETQ. Trimming pared 4 bases from V and 0 bases from J, leaving 11 bases between. In DNA form, the CDR3 reads TGCGCCAGCAGCACGGGACCGAGCTCCTACGAGCAGTACTTC. Encoded protein: CASSTGPSSYEQYF.

This clonotype was seen ten or more times. The chain is built from TRBV4-2 and TRBJ2-7; D gene ambiguous. V was pared by 1 base and J by 5 bases, with 12 bases between. The length of the CDR3 is 14 residues. The germline V gene encodes CDR1 LGHNA and CDR2 YNFKEQ. CDR3 region: CASSQVGTVHEQYF. The CDR3 nucleotides read TGTGCCAGCAGCCAAGTAGGAACTGTCCACGAGCAGTACTTC.

This clonotype was counted a few times. The chain is built from TRBV12-3 or TRBV12-4 and TRBJ2-1, with 12 bases that match TRBD2. The CDR3 loop spans 15 amino acids. V trimming: 6 bases; J trimming: 10 bases; junction bases outside the gene matches: 10. The CDR3: CASSLTSGGLREQFF. The CDR3 nucleotides are TGTGCCAGCAGCCTGACTAGCGGGGGCCTCAGGGAGCAGTTCTTC.

This clonotype was found a few times. The chain is built from TRBV20-1 and TRBJ2-1; no reliable D call. CDR1 DFQATT and CDR2 SNEGSKA come from the germline V gene (reference sequence). This CDR3 spans 12 amino acids. The V end lost 1 base, the J end lost 6 bases, and 7 bases lay between the germline ends. The CDR3 DNA is TGCAGTGCTAGAGGTCAGACCAATGAGCAGTTCTTC. It translates to CSARGQTNEQFF.

This clonotype has ten or more counts. The CDR3 region is CASSLGTRITEAFF. The CDR3 DNA is TGCGCCAGCAGCTTGGGTACTAGGATAACTGAAGCTTTCTTT. This sequence joins TRBV5-1 and TRBJ1-1; D unresolved. Germline CDR1 is SGHRS and CDR2 is YFSETQ. V shed 0 bases and J shed 5 bases, with 11 bases lying between them. The CDR3 runs 14 residues.

This rearrangement joins TRBV2 to TRBJ2-2; tentatively, D is TRBD1 (6 bases). The length of the CDR3 is 14 residues. Trimming took off 7 bases at V and 3 bases at J, with 12 bases between the two ends. Per the germline V gene, CDR1 is SNHLY and CDR2 is FYNNEI. CDR3 sequence reads: CASTDRTDTGELFF. The CDR3 nucleotides are TGTGCCAGCACCGACAGGACGGACACCGGGGAGCTGTTTTTT.

The DNA of the CDR3 is TGCGCCAGCAGCCAATCCGACACCAGCTCCTATAATTCACCCCTCCACTTT. As protein: CASSQSDTSSYNSPLHF. The V call is TRBV4-3, the J call TRBJ1-6; D remains ambiguous. Germline V lookup: CDR1 LGHNA, CDR2 YSLEER. This CDR3 is built from 17 residues. V was shortened by 2 bases and J by 0 bases, with 11 bases between the two germline ends.

In its sample, this clonotype was seen a few times. The chain couples TRBV10-3 to TRBJ2-7, with TRBD1 matching 7 bases. Looked up from germline, CDR1 is ENHRY and CDR2 is SYGVKD. The V segment lost 6 bases and the J segment 1 base; nucleotides outside the gene matches: 24. This CDR3 is built from 20 residues. The CDR3 is CAIRATGSGTAKYQSYEQYF. The DNA for the CDR3 is TGTGCCATCAGAGCAACGGGGTCCGGGACAGCGAAATACCAGTCCTACGAGCAGTACTTC.

V is TRBV29-1 and J is TRBJ2-3; TRBD1 agrees at 8 bases. The CDR3 sequence is 15 residues long. The trim removed 3 bases at V and 2 bases at J, leaving 7 bases unmatched. The germline CDR1 and CDR2 sequences are SQVTM and ANQGSEA. CDR3 in amino acids: CSVDSRGRLTDTQYF. CDR3 nucleotides: TGCAGCGTTGATAGCAGGGGGCGGCTCACAGATACGCAGTATTTT.

This clonotype showed up just a few times. The rearrangement uses TRBV5-1 and TRBJ2-5; possible D gene TRBD2, 5 bases. The CDR3 sequence is 12 residues long. CDR1 SGHRS and CDR2 YFSETQ come from the germline V gene. With 4 bases removed from V and 13 bases from J, the gap between germline ends came to 17 bases. CDR3 nucleotides: TGCGCCAGCAGCCCCCCAGATAGACTATGGTACTTC. The encoded protein is CASSPPDRLWYF. The entire variable domain, with the rest obtained from reference TRBV5-1 and TRBJ2-5, is as follows: KAGVTQTPRYLIKTRGQQVTLSCSPISGHRSVSWYQQTPGQGLQFLFEYFSETQRNKGNFPGRFSGRQFSNSRSEMNVSTLELGDSALYLCASSPPDRLWYFGPGTRLLVL.

The chain uses TRBV29-1 and TRBJ2-1; 7 nucleotides line up with TRBD2. Germline V gene sequence: CDR1 SQVTM, CDR2 ANQGSEA. V shed 3 bases, J shed 0 bases, and the junction held 14 bases outside the gene matches. The CDR3 is 18 residues long. The CDR3 here is CSVEGGSGQRSSYNEQFF. CDR3 bases: TGCAGCGTTGAGGGGGGTAGCGGGCAACGGAGCTCCTACAATGAGCAGTTCTTC.

For this clonotype: A read error is likely, as this CDR3 ends without the conserved phenylalanine or tryptophan. The rearrangement joins TRBV5-6 to TRBJ2-5, with TRBD1 matching over 8 bases. The CDR3 has 14 amino acids. Germline trimming cut 3 bases from V and 5 bases from J; bases unmatched to any gene: 6. The V gene's germline CDR1 is SGHDT and CDR2 YYEEEE. The CDR3 region is CASSSGQGRETQYI. The CDR3 bases are TGTGCCAGCAGCTCAGGACAGGGTCGGGAGACCCAGTACATC.

The V call is TRBV18, the J call TRBJ1-6, with D possibly matching TRBD1 (6 bases). The CDR3 spans 15 residues. The germline CDR1 and CDR2 sequences are KGHSH and LQKENI. The V and J ends lost 2 bases and 3 bases respectively, with 8 bases between them. As DNA, the CDR3 is TGTGCCAGCTCACCAAAACAGGGCTATAATTCACCCCTCCACTTT. It translates to CASSPKQGYNSPLHF.

This clonotype showed up many times. The chain recombines TRBV19 with TRBJ2-1; 10 nucleotides agree with TRBD2. V lost 10 bases to trimming and J lost 4 bases; unmatched junction nucleotides: 7. In germline, CDR1 is LNHDA, CDR2 SQIVND (reference sequence). This CDR3 has 14 amino acids. The CDR3 reads CAISAGGPYNEQFF. CDR3 nucleotides: TGTGCCATCTCAGCGGGAGGGCCTTACAATGAGCAGTTCTTC.

CDR3 in amino acids: CAPKGPAGTDTQYF. DNA of the CDR3: TGTGCCCCCAAAGGACCCGCGGGCACAGATACGCAGTATTTT. The chain uses TRBV25-1 and TRBJ2-3; D is uncertain. V dropped 11 bases and J dropped 1 base, with 16 bases sitting between them. The CDR3 has 14 residues. CDR1 and CDR2 (germline): MGHDK, SYGVNS.

The chain employs TRBV5-1 and TRBJ1-2; D unresolved. Germline V gene sequence: CDR1 SGHRS, CDR2 YFSETQ. V was shortened by 2 bases and J by 8 bases, with 16 bases between the two germline ends. The CDR3 has 14 amino acids. The CDR3 here is CASSFEGTISGYTF. The CDR3 nucleotides read TGCGCCAGCAGCTTTGAGGGAACTATCTCCGGCTACACCTTC.

This clonotype showed up just a few times. The genes are TRBV28 and TRBJ2-2, with TRBD1 matching 12 bases. Germline V gene lookup returns CDR1 MDHEN and CDR2 SYDVKM. V was clipped by 4 bases and J by 2 bases; unmatched bases: 8. The CDR3 consists of 18 residues. CDR3 protein: CASSSNPGQGANTGELFF. For the CDR3, the DNA is TGTGCCAGCAGTTCAAACCCGGGACAGGGGGCAAACACCGGGGAGCTGTTTTTT.

The CDR3 coding sequence is TGTGCCAGCAGGACGGGACGGAGCACAGATACGCAGTATTTT. It specifies CASRTGRSTDTQYF. This rearrangement joins TRBV6-1 to TRBJ2-3, with D perhaps given as TRBD1 or TRBD2 (5 bases each). CDR1 MNHNS and CDR2 SASEGT come from the germline V gene. Between the trimmed V and J ends, which lost 6 bases and 0 bases, there was a span of 10 bases. The CDR3 sequence is 14 residues long.

This clonotype was seen once. Sequence at one end of the junction differs from germline and may be a read error. This chain joins TRBV12-3 or TRBV12-4 and TRBJ2-5; D gene unclear. This CDR3 has 13 amino acids. The CDR3, as DNA: TGTGCCATCAGTTTAACGGGCTCCGAGACCCAGTACTTC. Its protein is CAISLTGSETQYF.

J is TRBJ2-7 and V is TRBV12-3 or TRBV12-4; unclear D gene. CDR3 size: 10 residues. CDR3 region: CLDNSYEQYF. The CDR3 bases are TGTCTAGACAACTCCTACGAGCAGTACTTC.

This chain connects TRBV4-2 to TRBJ2-3, with TRBD2 matching over 9 bases. The CDR3 loop spans 17 amino acids. The germline V gene encodes CDR1 LGHNA and CDR2 YNFKEQ. Trimming at V came to 0 bases and at J to 2 bases, leaving 6 bases not matched to a gene. The CDR3 nucleotides are TGTGCCAGCAGCCAAGATGTTCCTAGCGGGGTCACAGATACGCAGTATTTT. This codes for CASSQDVPSGVTDTQYF.

This clonotype was picked up many times. The chain employs TRBV6-5 and TRBJ2-5, with 9 bases aligning to TRBD2. Germline loops: CDR1 MNHEY, CDR2 SVGAGI. V was clipped by 2 bases and J by 5 bases; unmatched bases: 6. The CDR3 length is 15 residues. As DNA, the CDR3 is TGTGCCAGCAGTTACGAGCCAGCGGGGGGTGAGACCCAGTACTTC. Translated, it gives CASSYEPAGGETQYF.

At least ten counts were recorded for this clonotype. The chain employs TRBV3-1 and TRBJ1-2; D might be TRBD1 (5 bases). Germline V gene lookup returns CDR1 LGHDT and CDR2 YNNKEL (reference sequence). V lost 1 base and J 2 bases, leaving 8 bases between the germline ends. The CDR3 is 14 residues long. CDR3 sequence: CASSQGRGNYGYTF. In DNA, the CDR3 is TGTGCCAGCAGCCAAGGCCGGGGGAACTATGGCTACACCTTC.